A selection of T cell receptor beta chains follows, all from one sample in a study of T cell repertoires in cytomegalovirus infection. TCRdb reprocessed the reads via MiXCR and lists one record per CDR3 protein. The sample holds roughly 860,000 distinct CDR3 sequences; around a third are singletons and the top ten take around 12%. Antigens for these TCRs are unknown. The sample was cultured CD8+ T cells from PBMCs, taken from culture after CMV antigen stimulation. The receptors shown here come from a human donor in good health (CMV status not recorded). Some clones in this sample may be carry-over from other donors' samples. Each CDR3 is given with its conserved first and last residue. D genes are given only for firm matches. The size entry is marked missing in some rows and otherwise reads once, few, many or a size class.

TRBJ1-1 | TRBD1 | few | TRBV19 | TGTGCCAGTAGTGACAGGGCAGCTTTCTTT | CASSDRAAFF
TRBJ2-1 | . | many | TRBV5-6 | TGTGCCAGCAGTCCCTGGGGCAATGAGCAGTTCTTC | CASSPWGNEQFF
TRBJ1-2 | TRBD1 | few | TRBV12-3/TRBV12-4 | TGTGCCAGCAGTTCAGGGGGGAATTCCTATGGCTACACCTTC | CASSSGGNSYGYTF
TRBJ2-3 | TRBD2 | . | TRBV6-2/TRBV6-3 | TGTGCCAGCAGTTACCTAGCGGGGTACGATACGCAGTATTTT | CASSYLAGYDTQYF
TRBJ2-5 | TRBD1 | few | TRBV12-3/TRBV12-4 | TGTGCCAGCAGTCCCGAGACAGGGGAAGAGACCCAGTACTTC | CASSPETGEETQYF
TRBJ2-6 | . | many | TRBV7-2 | TGTGCCAGCAGCCTCCGACAGAACTCTGGGGCCAACGTCCTGACTTTC | CASSLRQNSGANVLTF
TRBJ1-2 | TRBD1 | . | TRBV9 | TGTGCCAGTGGTGCGACAGGGAACTATGGCTACACCTTC | CASGATGNYGYTF
TRBJ2-5 | . | few | TRBV15 | TGTGCCACCAGCAGAGAAGACAGCGAAGAGACCCAGTACTTC | CATSREDSEETQYF
TRBJ2-1 | TRBD2 | once | TRBV9 | TGTGCCAGCAGCGTAGATGAGCGGGGGTACTACAATGAGCAGTTCTTC | CASSVDERGYYNEQFF
TRBJ2-2 | . | . | TRBV7-9 | TGTGCCAGCAGCCGGGGGGCTGCCGGGGAGCTGTTTTTT | CASSRGAAGELFF
TRBJ2-1 | . | . | TRBV5-4 | TGTGCCAGCAGCATCCCTCTAGTGTCCCCCTACAATGAGCAGTTCTTC | CASSIPLVSPYNEQFF
TRBJ1-4 | TRBD1 | . | TRBV7-9 | TGTGCCAGCAGCCGCGATCGACAGGGGATACGAGAAAAACTGTTTTTT | CASSRDRQGIREKLFF
TRBJ1-1 | . | . | TRBV15 | TGTGCCACCAGCAGAAATCGCCACGGTGGGACTGAAGCTTTCTTT | CATSRNRHGGTEAFF
TRBJ2-1 | . | . | TRBV19 | TGTGCCAGTAGTATCGGCAGGGGCGGTCGCAATGAGCAGTTCTTC | CASSIGRGGRNEQFF
TRBJ2-5 | . | many | TRBV7-6 | TGTGCCAGCAGCCCTGCGGGACGATGGGAGACCCAGTACTTC | CASSPAGRWETQYF
TRBJ2-5 | TRBD2 | . | TRBV4-1 | TGCGCCAGCAGCCAACGCCTAGCGGGACAAGAGACCCAGTACTTC | CASSQRLAGQETQYF
TRBJ2-2 | . | once | TRBV19 | TGTGCCAGTAGTATCCACTTCTCCAGCGACCCCCCGGGTACCGGGGAGCTGTTTTTT | CASSIHFSSDPPGTGELFF
TRBJ1-5 | . | . | TRBV2 | TGTGCCAGCAGTAGTTCCAGGGAGGATCAGCCCCAGCATTTT | CASSSSREDQPQHF
TRBJ2-5 | TRBD2 | . | TRBV18 | TGTGCCAGCTCACGAAGGACTAGCGGGAGCGAAGAGACCCAGTACTTC | CASSRRTSGSEETQYF
TRBJ2-1 | TRBD2 | many | TRBV7-8 | TGTGCCAGCAGCTCTAACGGGGGGGTCACCTACAATGAGCAGTTCTTC | CASSSNGGVTYNEQFF
TRBJ1-6 | . | . | TRBV28 | TGTGCCAGCAGTCCCTCGACAGCTAGGAGGCCACCCCTCCACTTT | CASSPSTARRPPLHF
TRBJ2-2 | TRBD2 | few | TRBV27 | TGTGCCAGCAGTCCCCGGGGGGGCCCCTTCACCGGGGAGCTGTTTTTT | CASSPRGGPFTGELFF
TRBJ2-1 | . | few | TRBV7-9 | TGTGCCAGCGGGGCTTTATACAATGAGCAGTTCTTC | CASGALYNEQFF
TRBJ2-7 | . | . | TRBV27 | TGTGCCAGCAGTGAGACCTTAGGGAGGGAGCAGTACTTC | CASSETLGREQYF
TRBJ1-1 | TRBD1 | few | TRBV20-1 | TGCAGTGTGCACCGGGACAGGGGAACTGAAGCTTTCTTT | CSVHRDRGTEAFF
TRBJ2-3 | TRBD2 | few | TRBV7-9 | TGTGCCAGCAGCGATAGCGGGGGAGTAGCGGCAGATACGCAGTATTTT | CASSDSGGVAADTQYF
TRBJ2-3 | . | . | TRBV5-4 | TGTGCCAGCAGGCATAGCCCAGATACGCAGTATTTT | CASRHSPDTQYF
TRBJ1-1 | . | few | TRBV12-3/TRBV12-4 | TGTGCCAGCAGTGCCGGTGCGGCCGTTGAAGCTTTCTTT | CASSAGAAVEAFF
TRBJ1-2 | . | . | TRBV27 | TGTGCCAGCAGTCCGCTGGGGAAAGGATATGGCTACACCTTC | CASSPLGKGYGYTF
TRBJ1-2 | TRBD1 | few | TRBV5-4 | TGTGCCAGCAGCCTTCCTGGAATACAGGGGATTTCTATCGGCTACACCTTC | CASSLPGIQGISIGYTF